One sample yielded the 5 T cell receptor beta chains listed below, sequenced in a study of spatial heterogeneity in lung cancer. Regarding time point: sample taken at primary tumor resection. TCRdb re-called the 5' RACE reads through MiXCR, storing one row per CDR3 protein. The sample consists of 90,000 to 95,000 distinct CDR3 sequences, about an eighth of them appearing once. Material: PBMCs, obtained at surgery. These receptors all stem from a male donor with early-stage non-small cell lung cancer.

The rearrangement links TRBV28 to TRBJ2-7; the match to TRBD1 covers 8 bases. This CDR3 is 15 amino acids long. Germline V CDR1 and CDR2: MDHEN, SYDVKM. V dropped 6 bases and J dropped 3; count of bases not matched to a gene: 10. The CDR3 reads CASRPPTGGLYEQYF. The DNA of the CDR3 is TGTGCCAGCAGACCACCAACAGGGGGACTCTACGAGCAGTACTTC. Filled out from reference TRBV28 and TRBJ2-7, the complete variable domain reads DVKVTQSSRYLVKRTGEKVFLECVQDMDHENMFWYRQDPGLGLRLIYFSYDVKMKEKGDIPEGYSVSREKKERFSLILESASTNQTSMYLCASRPPTGGLYEQYFGPGTRLTVT.

This clonotype was seen a handful of times. This chain links TRBV7-9 with TRBJ2-7; no reliable D call. Trimming cost V 2 bases and J 5 bases, with 4 bases left between them. From germline, CDR1 is SEHNR and CDR2 FQNEAQ (reference sequence). The CDR3 runs 11 residues. CDR3 protein: CASSLMNEQYF. CDR3 bases: TGTGCCAGCAGCTTAATGAACGAGCAGTACTTC.

This clonotype was seen a handful of times. The chain uses TRBV7-2 and TRBJ2-1; 7 bases are a match to TRBD2. The CDR3 sequence is 17 residues long. Germline loops: CDR1 SGHTA, CDR2 FQGNSA. J lost 6 bases, V lost 2 bases, and 13 bases had no gene match. CDR3 nucleotide sequence: TGTGCCAGCAGCTTACTTGCTAGCGGAAAGATTTCCAATGAGCAGTTCTTC. The encoded protein is CASSLLASGKISNEQFF.

The DNA of the CDR3 is TGTGCCAGCAGCCAAGGGTTTTTATACAATGAGCAGTTCTTC. This gives the protein CASSQGFLYNEQFF. The V and J genes are TRBV3-1 and TRBJ2-1; D unresolved. V gave up 1 base and J gave up 4 bases, with 8 bases separating them. From germline, CDR1 is LGHDT and CDR2 YNNKEL (reference sequence). The CDR3 is 14 amino acids.

The table lists this clonotype with a few counts. The CDR3 loop reads CASSPAGTPNTQYF. CDR3 sequence (DNA): TGTGCCAGCAGCCCCGCCGGGACCCCAAATACGCAGTATTTT. The chain links TRBV7-3 to TRBJ2-3; D could derive from TRBD1 or TRBD2 (5 bases each). The CDR3 covers 14 residues. In germline, CDR1 is SGHTA, CDR2 FQGTGA. V lost 5 bases to trimming and J lost 7 bases, with 16 bases between them.